The 13 T cell receptor beta chains below come from one sample, sequenced in a study of T cells in Graves' hyperthyroidism and ophthalmopathy. RNA transcripts served as the template for amplifying TCR beta CDR3 regions. First-round RT-PCR of the TCR CDR3 relied on the HTBI primer set. TCRdb re-analysed the multiplex PCR reads in MiXCR, keeping a single row per CDR3 protein. The sample holds around 600,000 distinct CDR3 sequences, 12% to 15% seen once. The sequenced sample was blood. The receptors stem from a woman under 30 with Graves' ophthalmopathy.

This chain uses TRBV6-1 with TRBJ2-1, with D perhaps matching TRBD1 (7 bases). Trimming stripped 2 bases from V and 0 bases from J, with 14 bases between. Germline V gene sequence: CDR1 MNHNS, CDR2 SASEGT. The CDR3 runs 17 residues. The CDR3, as DNA: TGTGCCAGCAGTGAAACCCACAGGGGAGGCTCCTACAATGAGCAGTTCTTC. This encodes CASSETHRGGSYNEQFF.

This clonotype was seen repeatedly, ten times or more. The genes are TRBV10-3 and TRBJ1-1; possibly TRBD1 for D (6 bases). This CDR3 comprises 13 residues. The V gene lost 6 bases and the J gene lost 2 bases, with 10 bases spanning the gap. Germline V gene data show CDR1 as ENHRY and CDR2 as SYGVKD. In nucleotides, the CDR3 is TGTGCCATCAGAGGGGGACAAAACACTGAAGCTTTCTTT. It translates to CAIRGGQNTEAFF.

Ten or more counts support this clonotype. The chain uses TRBV7-2 and TRBJ2-1; D may be TRBD1 (8 bases). This CDR3 spans 14 amino acids. Per the germline V gene, CDR1 is SGHTA and CDR2 is FQGNSA. The V end was cut by 7 bases, the J end by 7 bases, with 17 bases between. The DNA of the CDR3 is TGTGCCAGCACCTCGGACAGGGAGGGTAATGAGCAGTTCTTC. Encoded protein: CASTSDREGNEQFF.

This clonotype was observed a few times. This chain links TRBV20-1 with TRBJ2-3; 10 nucleotides match TRBD2. The CDR3 totals 15 residues. Looked up from germline, CDR1 is DFQATT and CDR2 is SNEGSKA (reference sequence). The junction had 9 bases not matched to a gene; V was cut back by 6 bases and J by 3 bases. In DNA, the CDR3 is TGCAGTGCCCCAGAGGTAGCGGGAGGTACAGATACGCAGTATTTT. It specifies CSAPEVAGGTDTQYF.

By its share, this clonotype is medium-sized. The J gene is TRBJ2-7, the V gene TRBV28; 11 nucleotides match TRBD2. CDR1 and CDR2 (germline): MDHEN, SYDVKM. V trimming: 1 base; J trimming: 3 bases; junction bases outside the gene matches: 8. The CDR3 extends over 17 amino acids. The CDR3 sequence is CASSLSLSGRASYEQYF. In nucleotides, the CDR3 is TGTGCCAGCAGTTTATCCCTTAGCGGGAGGGCCAGCTACGAGCAGTACTTC.

In this sample, this clonotype turned up many times. J is TRBJ2-7 and V is TRBV2, with 10 nucleotides matching TRBD1. J was trimmed by 4 bases and V by 6 bases; bases with no gene match: 12. Germline assignment: CDR1 SNHLY and CDR2 FYNNEI. The CDR3 runs 16 residues. The CDR3 DNA is TGTGCCAGCAGCGATCCCGGGACAGGGGCGTTATACGAGCAGTACTTC. Translating gives CASSDPGTGALYEQYF. Complete variable domain (other parts from reference TRBV2 and TRBJ2-7): EPEVTQTPSHQVTQMGQEVILRCVPISNHLYFYWYRQILGQKVEFLVSFYNNEISEKSEIFDDQFSVERPDGSNFTLKIRSTKLEDSAMYFCASSDPGTGALYEQYFGPGTRLTVT.

This clonotype was counted only a few times. V usage is TRBV25-1 and J usage is TRBJ2-3; tentatively, D is TRBD2 (6 bases). This CDR3 spans 15 amino acids. Germline CDR1 is MGHDK and CDR2 is SYGVNS. Between the trimmed V and J ends, which lost 3 bases and 0 bases, there was a span of 10 bases. The CDR3 DNA is TGTGCCAGCAGTGACGCCGGGACTAGCACAGATACGCAGTATTTT. Protein product: CASSDAGTSTDTQYF.

In this sample, this clonotype turned up many times. This chain connects TRBV20-1 to TRBJ2-2; possibly TRBD1 for D (5 bases). Germline assignment: CDR1 DFQATT and CDR2 SNEGSKA (reference sequence). The CDR3 has 14 residues. The germline V and J ends were trimmed by 4 bases and 5 bases, with 14 bases remaining between them. CDR3 bases: TGCAGTGCTATGGCGCAGGGCAGAACCGGGGAGCTGTTTTTT. Translating gives CSAMAQGRTGELFF.

This clonotype occurred once. A clone one base away is much larger, so this may be a read error. The rearrangement joins TRBV10-3 to TRBJ2-4, with D possibly matching TRBD1 (6 bases). Germline V lookup: CDR1 ENHRY, CDR2 SYGVKD. This CDR3 is 12 amino acids long. CDR3 sequence reads: CAISDRDNIQCF. The DNA for the CDR3 is TGTGCCATCAGTGACAGGGACAACATTCAGTGCTTC.

This clonotype turned up a few times. This chain connects TRBV19 to TRBJ1-1; D might be TRBD1 (6 bases). The length of the CDR3 is 13 residues. Germline V lookup: CDR1 LNHDA, CDR2 SQIVND (reference sequence). The ends were cut back, 6 bases at V and 4 bases at J, with 12 bases in the middle. The CDR3 spells CASSRQDGTEAFF. As DNA, the CDR3 is TGTGCCAGTAGCCGACAGGATGGCACTGAAGCTTTCTTT.

The chain combines TRBV4-1 with TRBJ1-4; D gene uncertain. The CDR3 consists of 16 residues. Trimming left V 4 bases short and J 3 bases short, with 15 bases between. Germline-derived CDR1 and CDR2 are MGHRA and YSYEKL. The DNA for the CDR3 is TGCGCCAGCAGCCCGAGAGGTGTCAGGTCTAATGAAAAACTGTTTTTT. Amino acids: CASSPRGVRSNEKLFF.

The chain carries TRBV14 and TRBJ2-1; D uncertain. This CDR3 contains 14 residues. V shed 5 bases and J shed 4 bases, with 12 bases lying between them. CDR1 is SGHDN, CDR2 FVKESK, per germline. The CDR3 region has the DNA TGTGCCAGCAGCGTAGACGTTGGATACAATGAGCAGTTCTTC. Translated, it gives CASSVDVGYNEQFF.

In this sample, this clonotype turned up many times. This rearrangement joins TRBV28 to TRBJ1-2; 8 positions agree with TRBD1. Looked up from germline, CDR1 is MDHEN and CDR2 is SYDVKM. V dropped 5 bases and J dropped 3; count of bases not matched to a gene: 5. The CDR3 length is 14 residues. This chain's CDR3 is CASSNGQGYYGYTF. The CDR3, as DNA: TGTGCCAGCAGTAACGGACAGGGATACTATGGCTACACCTTC.